One and the same sample provided the 27 T cell receptor beta chains below, sequenced in a study of T-cell reconstitution after alpha-beta-depleted transplantation in children. The TCRbeta library was prepared with unique molecular identifiers. TCRdb re-derived calls from the PCR reads in MiXCR, one entry per CDR3 protein. This sample carries some 310,000 distinct CDR3 sequences, over 20% of them seen once, and the ten largest clones take over 9.5%. This specimen was PBMCs, mostly from graft donor cells, taken 180 days after TCRalphabeta/CD19-depleted stem cell transplant. These receptor sequences come from a male patient between 10 and 17 years old who had a stem cell transplant for acute lymphoblastic leukemia, so the T cells may come from the graft donor.

This chain links TRBV5-4 with TRBJ2-1; unclear D gene. The V end lost 3 bases, the J end lost 15 bases, and 16 bases lay between the germline ends. The CDR3 consists of 12 residues. CDR1 is SGHNT and CDR2 is YYREEE in the germline V gene (reference sequence). The CDR3 sequence is CASSSVRGYAFF. As DNA, the CDR3 is TGTGCCAGCAGCTCGGTAAGAGGTTACGCGTTCTTC.

This clonotype was picked up a small number of times. The chain carries TRBV10-3 and TRBJ2-2; either TRBD1 or TRBD2 may supply D (6 bases each). Germline V gene sequence: CDR1 ENHRY, CDR2 SYGVKD. Trimming removed 8 bases at V and 6 bases at J, with 22 bases between. This CDR3 is built from 16 residues. CDR3 sequence reads: CAIADPGLAGAGELFF. The CDR3 bases are TGTGCCATCGCAGATCCGGGACTCGCAGGGGCCGGGGAGCTGTTTTTT.

This clonotype was counted only a few times. The rearrangement joins TRBV18 to TRBJ2-5, with D possibly matching TRBD2 (5 bases). The CDR3 length is 15 residues. Between the trimmed V and J ends, which lost 0 bases and 2 bases, there was a span of 10 bases. Germline V lookup: CDR1 KGHSH, CDR2 LQKENI. The CDR3: CASSPPQPGQETQYF. In DNA form, the CDR3 reads TGTGCCAGCTCACCACCGCAACCGGGACAAGAGACCCAGTACTTC.

This clonotype was seen only a few times. The chain is built from TRBV5-1 and TRBJ2-3; 9 bases are shared with TRBD1. With 4 bases clipped from V and 1 base from J, the junction kept 7 bases outside the gene matches. Germline CDR1 SGHRS, CDR2 YFSETQ. The length of the CDR3 is 16 residues. As DNA, the CDR3 is TGCGCCAGCAGCCCACGACAGGGGGGAGGCACAGATACGCAGTATTTT. Translating gives CASSPRQGGGTDTQYF. The variable domain in full, with the rest retrieved from reference TRBV5-1 and TRBJ2-3, is KAGVTQTPRYLIKTRGQQVTLSCSPISGHRSVSWYQQTPGQGLQFLFEYFSETQRNKGNFPGRFSGRQFSNSRSEMNVSTLELGDSALYLCASSPRQGGGTDTQYFGPGTRLTVL.

The J gene is TRBJ2-7, the V gene TRBV7-3; D not certain. V dropped 2 bases and J dropped 0 bases, with 11 bases sitting between them. Germline values: CDR1 SGHTA, CDR2 FQGTGA. CDR3 size: 15 residues. In nucleotides, the CDR3 is TGTGCCAGCAGCTTATGGGCGAGCGACTCCTACGAGCAGTACTTC. This translates into CASSLWASDSYEQYF.

This clonotype has at least ten counts. The chain links TRBV4-2 to TRBJ1-6; D gene uncertain. Germline CDR1 LGHNA, CDR2 YNFKEQ. This CDR3 spans 14 amino acids. The V and J ends lost 7 bases and 5 bases respectively, with 12 bases between them. The CDR3 sequence: CASTLLANNSPLHF. CDR3 nucleotide sequence: TGTGCCAGCACCCTCCTAGCGAATAATTCACCCCTCCACTTT.

Worth noting for this clonotype: The junction departs from the called germline gene at one end, perhaps through a read error. The V and J genes are TRBV20-1 and TRBJ2-1, with TRBD2 identical over 9 bases. The CDR3 has 14 residues. Germline CDR1 DFQATT, CDR2 SNEGSKA (reference sequence). CDR3 nucleotides: TGCGGTGCTACAGCTAGCGGGATGTACAATGAGCAGTTCTTC. Its translation: CGATASGMYNEQFF.

This clonotype was seen a few times. The genes are TRBV12-3 or TRBV12-4 and TRBJ1-5; 9 nucleotides line up with TRBD1. There are 15 residues in the CDR3. Germline trimming cut 6 bases from V and 1 base from J; bases unmatched to any gene: 4. CDR3: CASRYRGPSNQPQHF. CDR3 DNA: TGTGCCAGCAGATACAGGGGGCCGAGCAATCAGCCCCAGCATTTT.

The table lists this clonotype with a count of one. The genes are TRBV19 and TRBJ1-4, with 8 bases that match TRBD1. CDR1 and CDR2 from the germline V gene are LNHDA and SQIVND (reference sequence). J lost 8 bases, V lost 9 bases, and 11 bases had no gene match. The CDR3 spans 14 residues. CDR3 loop: CASNFRGLSEKLFF. Written as DNA, the CDR3 is TGTGCCAGCAATTTCAGGGGGCTTTCGGAAAAACTGTTTTTT.

The chain combines TRBV20-1 with TRBJ2-7; 12 bases are shared with TRBD2. The V and J ends lost 5 bases and 0 bases, in that order; junction bases with no gene match: 2. The germline gives CDR1 DFQATT, CDR2 SNEGSKA (reference sequence). The CDR3 length is 14 residues. As DNA, the CDR3 is TGCAGTGCTCAACTAGCGGGGGGCTCCTACGAGCAGTACTTC. Encoded protein: CSAQLAGGSYEQYF.

The chain carries TRBV12-3 or TRBV12-4 and TRBJ2-3, with no clear D. This CDR3 comprises 12 residues. The V end was cut by 4 bases, the J end by 5 bases, with 7 bases between. CDR3 region: CASSSVGDTQYF. In DNA, the CDR3 is TGTGCCAGCAGTTCTGTAGGAGATACGCAGTATTTT.

The chain is built from TRBV6-5 and TRBJ2-7, with a tentative D call TRBD2 (5 bases). Trimming took 2 bases from V and 2 from J, leaving 10 bases between them. Germline values: CDR1 MNHEY, CDR2 SVGAGI. This CDR3 is 14 amino acids long. CDR3 bases: TGTGCCAGCAGTTACGGAGCGGCAGCCTACGAGCAGTACTTC. Protein product: CASSYGAAAYEQYF.

This clonotype was detected a few times. At one end the junction does not follow the germline gene, possibly because of a read error. This chain joins TRBV12-3 or TRBV12-4 and TRBJ2-5; unclear D gene. This CDR3 is built from 14 residues. CDR3 nucleotide sequence: TGTGCCAGCAGTCCCATCGCGTACCAAGGGACCCAGTACTTC. Encoded protein: CASSPIAYQGTQYF.

The gene calls are TRBV18 and TRBJ2-1; D ambiguous. This CDR3 contains 14 residues. Germline V CDR1 and CDR2: KGHSH, LQKENI. Trimming shortened V by 2 bases and J by 8 bases, and 13 bases separated the two germline ends. CDR3: CASSPKNIGHEQFF. DNA of the CDR3: TGTGCCAGCTCACCAAAAAACATTGGCCATGAGCAGTTCTTC. The variable domain in full, completed from reference TRBV18 and TRBJ2-1, reads NAGVMQNPRHLVRRRGQEARLRCSPMKGHSHVYWYRQLPEEGLKFMVYLQKENIIDESGMPKERFSAEFPKEGPSILRIQQVVRGDSAAYFCASSPKNIGHEQFFGPGTRLTVL.

This clonotype was recorded a few times. This chain joins TRBV5-1 and TRBJ1-2, with D hard to call. CDR1 and CDR2 (germline): SGHRS, YFSETQ. V gave up 0 bases and J gave up 4 bases, with 13 bases separating them. CDR3 length equals 15 residues. The CDR3 reads CASSLGPGYSYGYTF. In DNA form, the CDR3 reads TGCGCCAGCAGCTTGGGGCCGGGGTACTCCTATGGCTACACCTTC.

The chain employs TRBV3-1 and TRBJ2-7; either TRBD1 or TRBD2 may fit D (5 bases each). Trimming removed 2 bases at V and 3 bases at J, with 17 bases between. In germline, CDR1 is LGHDT, CDR2 YNNKEL (reference sequence). CDR3 length: 16 residues. The CDR3 nucleotides read TGTGCCAGCAGCCAACCCCCGGGACCCCCCTTCTACGAGCAGTACTTC. Amino acid sequence: CASSQPPGPPFYEQYF.

This clonotype was observed at least ten times. V gene TRBV5-1 combines with J gene TRBJ2-5; no reliable D call. Germline assignment: CDR1 SGHRS and CDR2 YFSETQ. The length of the CDR3 is 16 residues. Deletions cut 2 bases from V and 5 bases from J, with 19 bases between. CDR3 in amino acids: CASSFSQITRSETQYF. The CDR3 nucleotides are TGCGCCAGCAGCTTCAGTCAGATAACCCGGAGTGAGACCCAGTACTTC.

As DNA, the CDR3 is TGTGCCAGCAGCTCTTTAGCGGGAGCGCAGAATGAGCAGTTCTTC. It translates to CASSSLAGAQNEQFF. V usage is TRBV7-3 and J usage is TRBJ2-1; TRBD2 agrees at 9 bases. The ends lost 4 bases at V and 7 bases at J; junction bases unmatched: 8. From germline, CDR1 is SGHTA and CDR2 FQGTGA. This CDR3 contains 15 residues.

This clonotype has just a few counts. The gene calls are TRBV6-1 and TRBJ2-6; tentative D call: TRBD1 (6 bases). Germline V gene data show CDR1 as MNHNS and CDR2 as SASEGT. This CDR3 region has 17 residues. V gave up 2 bases and J gave up 2 bases, with 13 bases separating them. The CDR3 nucleotides are TGTGCCAGCAGTGAAAGAGGGGGATTTACTGGGGCCAACGTCCTGACTTTC. Its translation: CASSERGGFTGANVLTF.

This clonotype was counted between two and nine times. V is TRBV4-2 and J is TRBJ2-7, with D unresolved. There are 14 residues in the CDR3. CDR1 is LGHNA, CDR2 YNFKEQ, per germline. Trimming left V 1 base short and J 5 bases short, with 12 bases between. In nucleotides, the CDR3 is TGTGCCAGCAGCCAAGGGATTTTGTCCGACGAGCAGTACTTC. Translated: CASSQGILSDEQYF.

This chain uses TRBV6-1 with TRBJ2-3; TRBD2 aligns across 8 bases. The CDR3 sequence is 16 residues long. Unmatched junction bases numbered 8, after V lost 2 bases and J lost 4 bases. In germline, CDR1 is MNHNS, CDR2 SASEGT. The CDR3 DNA reads TGTGCCAGCAGTGAACGGACGGGAGGGCGCCCAGATACGCAGTATTTT. It is translated as CASSERTGGRPDTQYF.

This clonotype was seen a handful of times. The chain has TRBV18 and TRBJ2-7; the D gene is possibly TRBD1 (6 bases). Germline V gene sequence: CDR1 KGHSH, CDR2 LQKENI. V lost 4 bases to trimming and J lost 3 bases, with 10 bases between them. This CDR3 is 13 amino acids long. The CDR3 DNA is TGTGCCAGCTCACGTTCACAGGGCTACGAGCAGTACTTC. This gives the protein CASSRSQGYEQYF.

The genes are TRBV27 and TRBJ2-3; D gene uncertain. The ends were cut back, 3 bases at V and 0 bases at J, with 10 bases in the middle. CDR1 MNHEY and CDR2 SMNVEV come from the germline V gene (reference sequence). The CDR3 is made up of 15 amino acids. Here the CDR3 reads CASSLFRASTDTQYF. The CDR3 DNA reads TGTGCCAGCAGTTTGTTCCGAGCTAGCACAGATACGCAGTATTTT.

This clonotype showed up just a few times. J is TRBJ2-1 and V is TRBV29-1, with 14 bases lining up with TRBD2. There are 18 residues in the CDR3. CDR1 and CDR2 (germline): SQVTM, ANQGSEA. V was pared by 3 bases and J by 12 bases, with 19 bases of the junction left unmatched. CDR3 in DNA: TGCAGCGTTGAGGTGAAGATGATGGGACTAGCGGGAGTTTATCGGCAGTTCTTC. Amino acid sequence: CSVEVKMMGLAGVYRQFF.

V usage is TRBV4-1 and J usage is TRBJ1-2, with 7 bases that match TRBD1. The junction had 19 bases not matched to a gene; V was cut back by 4 bases and J by 2 bases. The CDR3 has 19 residues. CDR1 and CDR2 from the germline V gene are MGHRA and YSYEKL. The chain's CDR3 is CASSLLEGQIRTLNYGYTF. The CDR3 DNA sequence: TGCGCCAGCAGCCTACTTGAGGGACAGATAAGAACCTTAAACTATGGCTACACCTTC.

The count of this clonotype is one. The rearrangement joins TRBV3-1 to TRBJ1-4; possible D gene TRBD1, 6 bases. V was cut by 4 bases and J by 6 bases, with 15 bases left in between. Germline CDR1 LGHDT, CDR2 YNNKEL (reference sequence). There are 15 residues in the CDR3. This CDR3 reads CASSPRGGVYEKLFF. In DNA form, the CDR3 reads TGTGCCAGCAGCCCGAGGGGGGGGGTCTATGAAAAACTGTTTTTT.

There are a few counts of this clonotype. The CDR3 nucleotides read TGCGCCAGCAGCTTGGCCGGAGCAAGGGCACCCCTCCACTTT. Its protein is CASSLAGARAPLHF. V is TRBV5-1 and J is TRBJ1-6; no clear D. Trimming removed 0 bases from V and 11 bases from J, with 12 bases in between. Germline CDR1 reads SGHRS; CDR2 reads YFSETQ. This CDR3 has 14 amino acids.